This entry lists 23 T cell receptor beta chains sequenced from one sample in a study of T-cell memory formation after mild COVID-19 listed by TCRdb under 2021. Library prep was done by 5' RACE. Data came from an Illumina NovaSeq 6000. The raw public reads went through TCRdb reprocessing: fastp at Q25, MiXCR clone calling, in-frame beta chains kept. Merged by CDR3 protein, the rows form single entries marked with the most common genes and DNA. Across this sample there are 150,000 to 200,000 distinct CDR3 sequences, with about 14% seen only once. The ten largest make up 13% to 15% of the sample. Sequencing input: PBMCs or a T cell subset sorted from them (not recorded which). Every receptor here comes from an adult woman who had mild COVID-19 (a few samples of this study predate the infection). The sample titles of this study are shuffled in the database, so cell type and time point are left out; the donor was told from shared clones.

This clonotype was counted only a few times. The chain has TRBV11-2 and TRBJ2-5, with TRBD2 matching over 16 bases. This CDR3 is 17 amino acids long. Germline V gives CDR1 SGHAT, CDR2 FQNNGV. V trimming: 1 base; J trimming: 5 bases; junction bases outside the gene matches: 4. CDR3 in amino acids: CASSLGGLAGGRETQYF. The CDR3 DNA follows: TGTGCCAGCAGCTTAGGGGGACTAGCGGGAGGGAGGGAGACCCAGTACTTC.

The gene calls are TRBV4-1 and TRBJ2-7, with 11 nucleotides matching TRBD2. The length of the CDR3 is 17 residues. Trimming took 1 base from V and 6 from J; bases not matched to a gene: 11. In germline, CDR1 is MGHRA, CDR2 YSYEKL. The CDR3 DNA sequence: TGCGCCAGCAGCCAAGGGGGGTTAGCGGGAGGGCCCGTCGAGCAGTACTTC. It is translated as CASSQGGLAGGPVEQYF.

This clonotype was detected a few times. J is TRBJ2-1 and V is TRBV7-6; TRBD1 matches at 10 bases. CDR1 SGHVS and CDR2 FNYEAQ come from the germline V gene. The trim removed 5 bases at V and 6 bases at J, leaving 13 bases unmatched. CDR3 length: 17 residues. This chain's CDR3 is CASSPEGGTGEINEQFF. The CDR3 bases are TGTGCCAGCAGCCCCGAGGGGGGGACAGGGGAGATCAATGAGCAGTTCTTC.

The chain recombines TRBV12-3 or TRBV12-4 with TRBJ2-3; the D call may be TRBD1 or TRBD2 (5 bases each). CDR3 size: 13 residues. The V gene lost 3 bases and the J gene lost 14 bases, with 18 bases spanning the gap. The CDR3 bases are TGTGCCAGCAGTTTCCTAATCCGGGACCCCCGGTATTTT. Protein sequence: CASSFLIRDPRYF.

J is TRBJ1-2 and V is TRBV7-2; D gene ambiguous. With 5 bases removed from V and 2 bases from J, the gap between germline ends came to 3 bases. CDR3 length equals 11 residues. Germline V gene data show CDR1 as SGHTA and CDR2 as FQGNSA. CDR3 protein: CASSANYGYTF. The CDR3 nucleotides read TGTGCCAGCAGCGCCAACTATGGCTACACCTTC.

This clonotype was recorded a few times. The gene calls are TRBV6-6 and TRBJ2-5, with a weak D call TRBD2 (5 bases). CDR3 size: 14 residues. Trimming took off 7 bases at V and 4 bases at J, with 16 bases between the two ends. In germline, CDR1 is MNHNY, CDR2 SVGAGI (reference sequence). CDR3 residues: CASINPARVETQYF. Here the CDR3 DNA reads TGTGCCAGCATCAACCCCGCGAGGGTAGAGACCCAGTACTTC.

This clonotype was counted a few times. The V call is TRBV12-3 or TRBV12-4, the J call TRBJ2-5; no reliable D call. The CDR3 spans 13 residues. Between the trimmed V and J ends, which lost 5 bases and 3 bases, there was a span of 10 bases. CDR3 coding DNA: TGTGCCAGCAGTATCCGGACGGAAGAGACCCAGTACTTC. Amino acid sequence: CASSIRTEETQYF.

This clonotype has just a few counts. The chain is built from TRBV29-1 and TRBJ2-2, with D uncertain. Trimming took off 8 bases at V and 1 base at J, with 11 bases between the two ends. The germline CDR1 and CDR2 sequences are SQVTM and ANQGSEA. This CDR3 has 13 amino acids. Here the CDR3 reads CSFGIRNTGELFF. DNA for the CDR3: TGCAGCTTTGGGATCCGGAACACCGGGGAGCTGTTTTTT.

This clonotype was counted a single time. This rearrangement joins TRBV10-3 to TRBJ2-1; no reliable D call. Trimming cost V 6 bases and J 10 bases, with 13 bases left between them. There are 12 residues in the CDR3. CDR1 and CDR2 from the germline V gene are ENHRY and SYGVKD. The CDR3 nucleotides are TGTGCCATCAGCCATTCTCTAGGAGAGCAGTTCTTC. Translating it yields CAISHSLGEQFF.

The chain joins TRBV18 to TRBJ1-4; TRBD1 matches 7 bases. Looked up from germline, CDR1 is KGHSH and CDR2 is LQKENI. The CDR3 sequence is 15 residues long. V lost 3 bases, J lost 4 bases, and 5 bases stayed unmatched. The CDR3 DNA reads TGTGCCAGCTCACCGCGGACAGGTCTTAATGAAAAACTGTTTTTT. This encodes CASSPRTGLNEKLFF.

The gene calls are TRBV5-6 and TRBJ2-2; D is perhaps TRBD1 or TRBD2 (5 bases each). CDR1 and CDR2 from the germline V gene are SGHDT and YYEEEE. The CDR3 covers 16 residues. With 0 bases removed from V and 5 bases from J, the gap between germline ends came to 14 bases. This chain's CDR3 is CASSLATPGQTGELFF. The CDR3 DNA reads TGTGCCAGCAGCTTGGCCACACCGGGGCAAACCGGGGAGCTGTTTTTT. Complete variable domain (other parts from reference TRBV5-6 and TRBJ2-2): DAGVTQSPTHLIKTRGQQVTLRCSPKSGHDTVSWYQQALGQGPQFIFQYYEEEERQRGNFPDRFSGHQFPNYSSELNVNALLLGDSALYLCASSLATPGQTGELFFGEGSRLTVL.

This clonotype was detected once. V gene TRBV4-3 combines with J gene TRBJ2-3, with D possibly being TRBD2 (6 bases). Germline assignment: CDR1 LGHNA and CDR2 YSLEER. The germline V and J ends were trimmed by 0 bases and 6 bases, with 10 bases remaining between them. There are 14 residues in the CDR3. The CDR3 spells CASSQDSSDDTQYF. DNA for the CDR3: TGCGCCAGCAGCCAAGATTCTAGCGACGATACGCAGTATTTT.

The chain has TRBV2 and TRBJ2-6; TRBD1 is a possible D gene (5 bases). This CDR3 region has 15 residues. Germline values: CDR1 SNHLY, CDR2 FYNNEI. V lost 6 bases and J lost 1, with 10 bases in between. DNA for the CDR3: TGTGCCAGCAGACAGGACGCGTCTGGGGCCAACGTCCTGACTTTC. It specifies CASRQDASGANVLTF.

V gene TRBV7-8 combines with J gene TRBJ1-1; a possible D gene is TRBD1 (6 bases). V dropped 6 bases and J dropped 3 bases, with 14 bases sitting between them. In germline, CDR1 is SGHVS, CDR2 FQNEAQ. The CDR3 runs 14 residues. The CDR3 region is CASSKTGGHTEAFF. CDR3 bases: TGTGCCAGCAGTAAGACAGGTGGGCACACTGAAGCTTTCTTT. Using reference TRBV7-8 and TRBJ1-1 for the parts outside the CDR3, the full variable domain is GAGVSQSPRYKVAKRGQDVALRCDPISGHVSLFWYQQALGQGPEFLTYFQNEAQLDKSGLPSDRFFAERPEGSVSTLKIQRTQQEDSAVYLCASSKTGGHTEAFFGQGTRLTVV.

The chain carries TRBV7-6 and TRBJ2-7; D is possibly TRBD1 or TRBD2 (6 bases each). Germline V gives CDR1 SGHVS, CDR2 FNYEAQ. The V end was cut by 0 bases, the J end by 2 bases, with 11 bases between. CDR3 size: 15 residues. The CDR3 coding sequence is TGTGCCAGCAGCTTAGCAGGGGGGCTGGCCTACGAGCAGTACTTC. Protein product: CASSLAGGLAYEQYF.

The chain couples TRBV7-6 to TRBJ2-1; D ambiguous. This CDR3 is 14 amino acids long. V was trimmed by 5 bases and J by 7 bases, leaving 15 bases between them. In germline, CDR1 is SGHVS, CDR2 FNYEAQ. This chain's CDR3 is CASSPVEDLNEQFF. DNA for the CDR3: TGTGCCAGCAGCCCCGTTGAGGATTTGAATGAGCAGTTCTTC.

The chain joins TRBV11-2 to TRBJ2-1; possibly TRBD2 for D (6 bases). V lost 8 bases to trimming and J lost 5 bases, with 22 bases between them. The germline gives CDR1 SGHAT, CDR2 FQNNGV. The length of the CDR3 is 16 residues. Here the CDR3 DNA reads TGTGCCAGCTCTGCTAAATCCGAGGGAGGAAACAATGAGCAGTTCTTC. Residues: CASSAKSEGGNNEQFF.

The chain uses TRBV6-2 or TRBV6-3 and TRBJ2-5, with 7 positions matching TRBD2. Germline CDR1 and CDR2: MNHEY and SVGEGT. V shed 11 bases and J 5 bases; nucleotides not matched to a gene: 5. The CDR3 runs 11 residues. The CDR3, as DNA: TGTGCCGCGGCCGGGGGGGAGACCCAGTACTTC. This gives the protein CAAAGGETQYF.

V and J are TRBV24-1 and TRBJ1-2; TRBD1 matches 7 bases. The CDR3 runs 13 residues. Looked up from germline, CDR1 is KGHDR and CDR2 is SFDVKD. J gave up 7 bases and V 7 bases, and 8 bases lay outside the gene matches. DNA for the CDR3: TGTGCCACCAGCCTCGGGACAGCGGCTGGCTACACCTTC. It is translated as CATSLGTAAGYTF.

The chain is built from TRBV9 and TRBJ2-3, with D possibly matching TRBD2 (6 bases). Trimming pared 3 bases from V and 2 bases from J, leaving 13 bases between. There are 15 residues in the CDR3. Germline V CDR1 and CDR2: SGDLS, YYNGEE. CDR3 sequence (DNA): TGTGCCAGCAGCGCCCCGGGAGTCGACACAGATACGCAGTATTTT. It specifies CASSAPGVDTDTQYF.

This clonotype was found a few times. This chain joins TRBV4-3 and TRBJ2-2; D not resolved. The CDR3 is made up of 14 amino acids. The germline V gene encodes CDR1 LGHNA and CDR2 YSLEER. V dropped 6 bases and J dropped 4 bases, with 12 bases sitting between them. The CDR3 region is CASSQRVSTGELFF. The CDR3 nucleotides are TGCGCCAGCAGTCAACGCGTGTCCACCGGGGAGCTGTTTTTT.

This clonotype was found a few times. CDR3 sequence: CASSLKPGGANEQFF. The CDR3 bases are TGCGCCAGCAGCTTGAAACCAGGGGGAGCGAATGAGCAGTTCTTC. The chain is built from TRBV5-1 and TRBJ2-1, with 7 nucleotides matching TRBD1. The CDR3 extends over 15 amino acids. CDR1 is SGHRS, CDR2 YFSETQ, per germline. V trimming: 1 base; J trimming: 7 bases; junction bases outside the gene matches: 8.

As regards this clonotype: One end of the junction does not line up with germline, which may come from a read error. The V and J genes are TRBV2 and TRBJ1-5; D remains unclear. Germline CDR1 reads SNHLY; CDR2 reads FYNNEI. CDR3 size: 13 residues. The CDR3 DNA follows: TGTGCCAGCAGTGCCGAACCGAATCACCCCCAGCATTTT. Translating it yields CASSAEPNHPQHF.